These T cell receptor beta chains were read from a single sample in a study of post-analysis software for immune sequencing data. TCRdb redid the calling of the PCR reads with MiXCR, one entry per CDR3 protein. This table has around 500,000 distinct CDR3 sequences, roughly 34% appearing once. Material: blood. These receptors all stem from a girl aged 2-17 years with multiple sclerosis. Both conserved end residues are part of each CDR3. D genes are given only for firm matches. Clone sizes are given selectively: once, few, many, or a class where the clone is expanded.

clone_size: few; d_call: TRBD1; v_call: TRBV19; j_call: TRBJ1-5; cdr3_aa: CASSIIGQGGQPQHF; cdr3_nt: TGTGCCAGTAGTATAATCGGACAGGGGGGTCAGCCCCAGCATTTT
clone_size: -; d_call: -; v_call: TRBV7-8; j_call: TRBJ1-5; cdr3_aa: CASSGIGQGRQPQHF; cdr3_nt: TGTGCCAGCAGCGGAATAGGGCAGGGTCGTCAGCCCCAGCATTTT
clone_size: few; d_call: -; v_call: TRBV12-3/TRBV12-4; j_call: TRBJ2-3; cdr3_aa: CASSLIIGRGGTDTQYF; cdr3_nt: TGTGCCAGCAGTTTAATTATAGGCAGGGGAGGCACAGATACGCAGTATTTT
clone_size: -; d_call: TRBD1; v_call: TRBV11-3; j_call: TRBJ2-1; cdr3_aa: CASSSGQGDSYNEQFF; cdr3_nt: TGTGCCAGCAGCTCCGGACAGGGGGATTCCTACAATGAGCAGTTCTTC
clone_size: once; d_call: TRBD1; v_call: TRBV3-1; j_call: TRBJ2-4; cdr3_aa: CASSHGDRENIQYF; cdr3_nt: TGTGCCAGCAGCCATGGTGACAGGGAAAACATTCAGTACTTC
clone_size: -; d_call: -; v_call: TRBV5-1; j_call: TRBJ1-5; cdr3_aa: CASSLGGGINQPQHF; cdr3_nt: TGCGCCAGCAGCTTGGGAGGGGGTATTAATCAGCCCCAGCATTTT
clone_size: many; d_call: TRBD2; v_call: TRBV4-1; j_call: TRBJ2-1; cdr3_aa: CASSQDELAGGLRQFF; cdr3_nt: TGCGCCAGCAGCCAAGATGAACTAGCGGGGGGATTACGTCAGTTCTTC
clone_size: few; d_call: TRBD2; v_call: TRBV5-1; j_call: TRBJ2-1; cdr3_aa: CASSLGLAGGLNEQFF; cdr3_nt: TGCGCCAGCAGCTTGGGACTAGCGGGGGGTCTCAATGAGCAGTTCTTC
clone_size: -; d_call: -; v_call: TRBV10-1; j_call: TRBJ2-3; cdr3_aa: CVSSESTGLSTDTQYF; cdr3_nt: TGCGTCAGCAGTGAGTCGACGGGACTGAGCACAGATACGCAGTATTTT
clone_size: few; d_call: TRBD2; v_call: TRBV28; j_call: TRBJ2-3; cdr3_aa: CASSTSSGGWRDTQYF; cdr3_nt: TGTGCCAGCAGCACCTCTAGCGGGGGGTGGAGAGATACGCAGTATTTT
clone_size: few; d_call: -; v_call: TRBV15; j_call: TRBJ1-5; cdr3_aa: CATSRDNIGQPQHF; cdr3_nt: TGTGCCACCAGCAGAGATAATATCGGACAGCCCCAGCATTTT
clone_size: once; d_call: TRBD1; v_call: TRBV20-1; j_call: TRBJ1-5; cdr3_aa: CSARETGRGDYQPQHF; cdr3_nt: TGCAGTGCTAGAGAGACGGGCAGGGGGGATTATCAGCCCCAGCATTTT
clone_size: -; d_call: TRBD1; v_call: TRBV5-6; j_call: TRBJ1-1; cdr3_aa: CASTSPGTANTEAFF; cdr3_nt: TGTGCCAGCACCTCTCCCGGGACAGCGAACACTGAAGCTTTCTTT
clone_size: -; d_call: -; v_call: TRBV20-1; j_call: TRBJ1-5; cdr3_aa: CSARSEGPLPQHF; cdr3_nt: TGCAGTGCTAGATCGGAGGGACCCCTTCCCCAGCATTTT
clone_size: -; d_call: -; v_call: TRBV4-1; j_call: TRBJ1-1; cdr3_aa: CASSQGLKAFF; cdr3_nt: TGCGCCAGCAGCCAAGGACTGAAAGCTTTCTTT
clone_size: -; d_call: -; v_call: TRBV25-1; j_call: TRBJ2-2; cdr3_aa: CASSPDLGNTGELFF; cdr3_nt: TGTGCCAGCAGTCCAGATCTGGGGAACACCGGGGAGCTGTTTTTT
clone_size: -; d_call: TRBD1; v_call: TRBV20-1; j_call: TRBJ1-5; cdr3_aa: CSARGQAAQHF; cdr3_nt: TGCAGTGCTAGGGGACAGGCGGCCCAGCATTTT
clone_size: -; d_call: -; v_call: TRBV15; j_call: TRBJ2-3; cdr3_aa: CATSALFYTQYF; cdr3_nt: TGTGCCACCAGCGCGCTTTTCTATACGCAGTATTTT
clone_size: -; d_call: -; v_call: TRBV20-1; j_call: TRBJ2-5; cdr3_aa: CSAREGILQTQYF; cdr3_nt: TGCAGTGCTAGAGAGGGGATCCTACAGACCCAGTACTTC
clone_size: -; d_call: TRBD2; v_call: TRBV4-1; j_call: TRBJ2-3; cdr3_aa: CASSPGLTAPDTQYF; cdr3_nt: TGCGCCAGCAGCCCGGGACTAACGGCCCCAGATACGCAGTATTTT
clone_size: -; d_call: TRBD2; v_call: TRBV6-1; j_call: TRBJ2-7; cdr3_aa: CASRGLAGSYEQYF; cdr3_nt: TGTGCCAGCAGGGGACTAGCGGGGTCCTACGAGCAGTACTTC
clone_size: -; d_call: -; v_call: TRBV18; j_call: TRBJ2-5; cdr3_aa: CASSPLGRGSQETQYF; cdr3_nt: TGTGCCAGCTCACCACTAGGGCGCGGCAGTCAAGAGACCCAGTACTTC
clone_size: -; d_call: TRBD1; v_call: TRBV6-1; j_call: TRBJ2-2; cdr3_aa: CASSDQGENTGELFF; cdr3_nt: TGTGCCAGCAGTGATCAGGGGGAGAACACCGGGGAGCTGTTTTTT
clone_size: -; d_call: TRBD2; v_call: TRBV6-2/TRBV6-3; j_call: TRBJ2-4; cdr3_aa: CATTHRGRLAGAKNIQYF; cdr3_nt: TGTGCCACCACCCACCGAGGTAGGCTAGCGGGGGCCAAAAACATTCAGTACTTC
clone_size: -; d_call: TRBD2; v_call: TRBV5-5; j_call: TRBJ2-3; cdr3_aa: CASSSPLADSTDTQYF; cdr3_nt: TGTGCCAGCAGCTCCCCCCTAGCGGATAGCACAGATACGCAGTATTTT
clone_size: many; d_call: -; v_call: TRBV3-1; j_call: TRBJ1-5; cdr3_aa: CASSQAGPHHQPQHF; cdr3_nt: TGTGCCAGCAGCCAAGCAGGGCCTCATCATCAGCCCCAGCATTTT
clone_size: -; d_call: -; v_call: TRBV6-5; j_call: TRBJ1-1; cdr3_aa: CASSPHRVEDTEAFF; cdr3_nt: TGTGCCAGCAGTCCCCACAGAGTTGAGGACACTGAAGCTTTCTTT
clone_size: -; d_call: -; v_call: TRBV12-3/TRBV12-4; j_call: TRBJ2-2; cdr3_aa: CASSPPAANTGELFF; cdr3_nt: TGTGCCAGCAGTCCTCCGGCAGCGAACACCGGGGAGCTGTTTTTT
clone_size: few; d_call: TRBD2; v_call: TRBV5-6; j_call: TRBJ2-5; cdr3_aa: CASSLVVSGGPQETQYF; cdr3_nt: TGTGCCAGCAGCTTGGTAGTGAGCGGGGGGCCTCAGGAGACCCAGTACTTC
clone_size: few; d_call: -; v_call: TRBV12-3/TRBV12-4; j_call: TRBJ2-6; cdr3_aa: CASSLAEGSGANVLTF; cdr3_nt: TGTGCCAGCAGTTTAGCGGAGGGCTCCGGGGCCAACGTCCTGACTTTC
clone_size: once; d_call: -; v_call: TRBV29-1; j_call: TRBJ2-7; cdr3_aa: CSVNDATYEQYF; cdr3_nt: TGCAGCGTGAACGACGCTACTTACGAGCAGTACTTC
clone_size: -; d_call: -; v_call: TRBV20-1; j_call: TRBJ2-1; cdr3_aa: CSAPRRDPNYNEQFF; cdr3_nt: TGCAGTGCCCCTCGCCGGGACCCAAATTACAATGAGCAGTTCTTC
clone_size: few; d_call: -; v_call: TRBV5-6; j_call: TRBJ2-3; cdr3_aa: CASSLVLTSTDTQYF; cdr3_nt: TGTGCCAGCAGCTTGGTCCTAACGAGCACAGATACGCAGTATTTT
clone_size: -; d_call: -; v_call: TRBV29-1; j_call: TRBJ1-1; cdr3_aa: CRRGTEAFF; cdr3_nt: TGCAGGCGGGGTACTGAAGCTTTCTTT
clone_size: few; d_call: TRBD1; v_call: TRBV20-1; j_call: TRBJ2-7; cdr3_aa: CSAPRTGEYEQYF; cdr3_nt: TGCAGTGCCCCGAGGACAGGGGAATACGAGCAGTACTTC
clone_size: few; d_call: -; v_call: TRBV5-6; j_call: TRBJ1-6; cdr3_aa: CASSQRGIGVPLHF; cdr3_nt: TGTGCCAGCAGCCAGAGGGGGATTGGTGTGCCCCTCCACTTT
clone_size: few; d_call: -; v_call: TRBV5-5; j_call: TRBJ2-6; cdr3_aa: CASSLAVGGANVLTF; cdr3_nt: TGTGCCAGCAGCTTGGCCGTCGGTGGGGCCAACGTCCTGACTTTC
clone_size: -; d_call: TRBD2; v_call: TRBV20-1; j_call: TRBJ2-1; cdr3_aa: CSASETSGVSSYNEQFF; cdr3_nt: TGCAGTGCTAGTGAGACTAGCGGGGTAAGCTCCTACAATGAGCAGTTCTTC
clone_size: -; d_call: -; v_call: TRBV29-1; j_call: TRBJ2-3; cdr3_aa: CSVQSLAEAGTSKRDTQYF; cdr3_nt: TGCAGCGTCCAATCACTAGCTGAGGCCGGGACATCGAAGAGGGATACGCAGTATTTT
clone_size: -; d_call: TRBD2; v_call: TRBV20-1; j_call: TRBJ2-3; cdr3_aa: CSREGLTDTQYF; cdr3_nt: TGCAGTCGGGAGGGGCTGACAGATACGCAGTATTTT
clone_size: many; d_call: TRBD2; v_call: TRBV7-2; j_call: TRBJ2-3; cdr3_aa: CASSLEGLGGDTQYF; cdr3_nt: TGTGCCAGCAGCTTAGAAGGACTAGGCGGGGATACGCAGTATTTT
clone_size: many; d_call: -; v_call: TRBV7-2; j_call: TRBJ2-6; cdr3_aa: CASSLAAGANVLTF; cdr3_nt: TGTGCCAGCAGCCTGGCGGCTGGGGCCAACGTCCTGACTTTC
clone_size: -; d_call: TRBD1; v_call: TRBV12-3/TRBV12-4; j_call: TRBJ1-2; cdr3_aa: CASSLAGRQGVYGYTF; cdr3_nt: TGTGCCAGCAGTTTGGCCGGCCGACAGGGGGTCTATGGCTACACCTTC
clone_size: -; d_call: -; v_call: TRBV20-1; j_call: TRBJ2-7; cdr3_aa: CSAFLQPHSYEQYF; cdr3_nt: TGCAGTGCTTTTTTACAGCCCCACTCCTACGAGCAGTACTTC
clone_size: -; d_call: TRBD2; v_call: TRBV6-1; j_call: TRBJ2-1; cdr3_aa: CASSEVERGGYNEQFF; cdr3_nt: TGTGCCAGCAGTGAAGTGGAGCGGGGGGGGTACAATGAGCAGTTCTTC
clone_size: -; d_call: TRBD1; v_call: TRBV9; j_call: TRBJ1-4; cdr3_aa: CASSAYRGFDEKLFF; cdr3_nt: TGTGCCAGCAGCGCATACAGGGGTTTCGATGAAAAACTGTTTTTT